This entry is about one T cell receptor (beta chain). The antigen this receptor binds is unknown. No per-base quality is available; no much larger clone lies one base away. The data originate from a study of T cells in localized non-small cell lung cancer (TCRdb year 2020). Context from the whole study: T cell repertoires of 200 to 300 early-stage NSCLC patients were analyzed, with tumors being compared against uninvolved tumor-adjacent lungs. The cohort consisted of approximately 220 treatment-naive NSCLC patients whose localized lung tumors had been resected. The mean age of the NSCLC patients was under 70 years, with 120 to 150 men and 95 to 110 women.

What the research found in general, with its limitations: Since the design was exploratory, TCR variables were selected using unadjusted p-values with no false-discovery rate correction. Longer overall survival was associated with higher blood T cell density, whereas shorter survival was associated with higher adjacent-lung clonality. Uninvolved tumor-adjacent lung showed the highest T cell clonality, higher than tumor, which suggests more focused antigenic responses in the uninvolved tumor-adjacent lung. Of the top 100 tumor clones, a median of roughly 57 were detected in paired uninvolved adjacent lung; 28 were also among that lung's top 100. Because multi-region tumor sequencing was not done, intratumor heterogeneity could not be ruled out.

CDR1 and CDR2, per the germline V gene, are MDHEN and SYDVKM. From cysteine to phenylalanine, the CDR3 is 14 amino acids long. Of the read, only the CDR3 DNA is kept; its 42 bases are in frame from base 1. V was cut back by 6 bases and J by 2 bases, leaving a gap of 13 bases between them. At diagnosis, tumor, uninvolved tumor-adjacent lung and peripheral blood were collected and then preserved as a mix of FFPE and fresh-frozen material. For TCR repertoire profiling, blood samples were analyzed in the form of peripheral blood mononuclear cells. TCR beta CDR3 regions were sequenced from DNA using the immunoSEQ Assay. Under the source paper's analysis protocol: T cell density was computed as TCR beta template counts normalized to usable DNA estimated by amplifying housekeeping genes. Richness was estimated using the preseqR package, with extrapolation to 400,000 templates for PBMC samples and to 120,000 templates for tissue samples. Clonality was defined by subtracting Pielou's evenness from one. Tissue-enriched TCRs were identified through differential abundance testing performed on productive amino-acid clonotypes, with a minimum total count of 5 and an alpha of 0.1. The Jaccard Index and the Morisita Overlap Index were used to quantify repertoire overlap between compartments. TCR beta CDR3s were clustered by GLIPH together with public tetramer-defined viral CDR3s, and at least three viral sequences plus V-gene enrichment were required for viral motifs. Entries here come from immuneACCESS through TCRdb and include only in-frame sequences with V and J called. Some clones fail to appear in such tables; in the studies checked, an unresolved V gene covers under half of the shortfall, and the cause of the remainder is unknown. That table supplies the V and J calls and clone size; D and trimming were determined from the DNA. Across this sample there are about 16,000 clones, with almost 85% seen only once. Jointly, the top ten make up 30% of the sample.

The clonotype originates from a male donor at least 60 years old with stage I lung adenocarcinoma. Recombination joined TRBV28 with TRBJ1-1; TRBD1 is a possible D gene, resting on 6 matching bases. The specimen comprised peripheral blood, sampled before any cancer treatment. The nucleotide sequence reads as follows: TGTGCCAGCAGGTCTGCACAGGGAAACACTGAAGCTTTCTTT. The resulting protein is CASRSAQGNTEAFF.